This T cell receptor (beta chain) is from a study of T cells in Graves' hyperthyroidism and ophthalmopathy. About the research overall: Peripheral blood sampling occurred at initial diagnosis, before any treatment.

Study results and limitations: From stable hyperthyroidism, ophthalmopathy was set apart by a 13 V-J model.

Patients aged 18 to 65 had newly diagnosed hyperthyroidism that had lasted under 2 months. Note on this clonotype: Its antigen is unknown.

It was RNA transcripts that yielded the amplified TCR beta CDR3 regions. The HTBI set primed first-round TCR CDR3 RT-PCR. TCRdb independently ran MiXCR on the multiplex PCR reads; one entry per CDR3 protein. The sample yields 250,000 to 300,000 distinct CDR3 sequences, about 13% seen once. The sequenced material came from blood. This clonotype originated in a woman in her forties with Graves' hyperthyroidism.

The CDR3 region has the DNA TGTGCCAGCTCAGGGACAGGGGGCCTCGCAGATACGCAGTATTTT. Protein: CASSGTGGLADTQYF. This chain joins TRBV18 and TRBJ2-3, with 12 bases aligning to TRBD1. Germline lookup yields CDR1 KGHSH and CDR2 LQKENI. Unmatched junction bases numbered 4, after V lost 5 bases and J lost 4 bases. The CDR3 is 15 residues long.